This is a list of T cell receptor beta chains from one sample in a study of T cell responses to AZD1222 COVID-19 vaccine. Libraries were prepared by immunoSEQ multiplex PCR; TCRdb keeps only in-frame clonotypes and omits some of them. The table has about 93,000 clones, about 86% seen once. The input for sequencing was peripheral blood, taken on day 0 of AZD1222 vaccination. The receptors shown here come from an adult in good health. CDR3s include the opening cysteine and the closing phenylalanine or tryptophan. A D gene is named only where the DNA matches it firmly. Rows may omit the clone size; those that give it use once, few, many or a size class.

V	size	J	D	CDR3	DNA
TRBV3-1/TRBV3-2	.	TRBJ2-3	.	CASSPMALGTDTQYF	TGTGCCAGCAGCCCCATGGCCCTGGGCACAGATACGCAGTATTTT
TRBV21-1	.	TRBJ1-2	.	CASSKDVNPAYGYTF	TGTGCCAGCAGCAAAGACGTAAACCCAGCCTATGGCTACACCTTC
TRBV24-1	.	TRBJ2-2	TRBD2	CATSDPSGRANTGELFF	TGTGCCACCAGTGACCCCAGCGGGAGGGCCAACACCGGGGAGCTGTTTTTT
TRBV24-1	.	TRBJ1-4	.	CATSCPRVKEKLFF	TGTGCCACCAGTTGTCCCAGGGTTAAGGAAAAACTGTTTTTT
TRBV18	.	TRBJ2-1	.	CASSPQEGAYNEQFF	TGTGCCAGCTCACCACAGGAGGGGGCCTACAATGAGCAGTTCTTC
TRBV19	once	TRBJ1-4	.	CASSHGTGGEKLFF	TGTGCCAGTAGTCACGGGACCGGCGGTGAAAAACTGTTTTTT
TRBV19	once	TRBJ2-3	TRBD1	CASRRASGGIDTQYF	TGTGCCAGTAGAAGGGCGTCAGGGGGCATAGATACGCAGTATTTT
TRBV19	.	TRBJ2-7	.	CASSIGARGAYEQYF	TGTGCCAGTAGTATAGGAGCGAGAGGAGCCTACGAGCAGTACTTC
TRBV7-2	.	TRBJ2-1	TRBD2	CASRVLAGGSSYNEQFF	TGTGCCAGCAGAGTACTAGCGGGAGGGTCCTCCTACAATGAGCAGTTCTTC
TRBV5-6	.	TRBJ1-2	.	CASSLAARSTLF	TGTGCCAGCAGCTTGGCCGCCAGGTCCACCCTCTTC
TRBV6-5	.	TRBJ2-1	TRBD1	CASSFSGTGVVNEQFF	TGTGCCAGCAGTTTCTCCGGGACAGGGGTTGTCAATGAGCAGTTCTTC
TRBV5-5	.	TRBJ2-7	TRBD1	CASSTHPGQGYEQYF	TGTGCCAGCAGCACCCACCCGGGACAGGGGTACGAGCAGTACTTC
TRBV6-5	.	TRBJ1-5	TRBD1	CASGLDRDGQPQHF	TGTGCCAGCGGATTGGACAGGGATGGACAGCCCCAGCATTTT
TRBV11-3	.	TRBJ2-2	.	CASSLDVGDPTGELFF	TGTGCCAGCAGCTTAGACGTCGGAGACCCCACCGGGGAGCTGTTTTTT
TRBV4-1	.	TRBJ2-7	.	CASSQDPQGSAAVNF	TGCGCCAGCAGCCAAGATCCGCAGGGTTCGGCAGCAGTGAACTTC
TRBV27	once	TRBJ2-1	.	CASSLHGGNEQFF	TGTGCCAGCAGTTTACATGGCGGGAATGAGCAGTTCTTC
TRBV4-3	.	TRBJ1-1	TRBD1	CASSQDGTGNTEAFF	TGCGCCAGCAGCCAAGATGGGACAGGGAACACTGAAGCTTTCTTT
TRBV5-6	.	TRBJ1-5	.	CASSAHSNQPQHF	TGTGCCAGCAGCGCGCATAGCAATCAGCCCCAGCATTTT
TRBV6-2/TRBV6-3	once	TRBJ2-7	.	CASSYSFQKQYF	TGTGCCAGCAGTTACTCGTTCCAGAAGCAGTACTTC
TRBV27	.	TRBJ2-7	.	CASSPDFPPFNEQYF	TGTGCCAGCAGCCCGGACTTCCCACCCTTCAACGAGCAGTACTTC
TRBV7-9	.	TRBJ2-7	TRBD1	CASSRDSSYEQYF	TGTGCCAGCAGCAGGGACAGCTCCTACGAGCAGTACTTC
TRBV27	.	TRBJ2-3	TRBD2	CASSVSSGTSTDTQYF	TGTGCCAGCAGTGTCTCTAGCGGGACGAGCACAGATACGCAGTATTTT
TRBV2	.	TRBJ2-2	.	CASFRRGTGELFF	TGTGCCAGCTTTCGTCGGGGCACCGGGGAGCTGTTTTTT
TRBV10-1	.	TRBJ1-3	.	CAAPGTVTGNTIYF	TGCGCCGCACCCGGGACGGTGACTGGAAACACCATATATTTT